Reported below is one T cell receptor beta chain. Its antigen remains unknown. Vbeta (60) and Jbeta (13) primers were used in the PCR. Assay: immunoSEQ multiplex PCR; the TCRdb copy retains only in-frame clones and omits some. Its table records approximately 140,000 clones. These data are taken from a study of cytomegalovirus exposure and HLA in healthy donors. Notes on the study in general: TCR beta sequences reportedly predicted the HLA-A and HLA-B alleles of most subjects accurately. According to an earlier analysis, most TCR beta V segments yielded productive rearrangements about 87% or about 30% of the time.

The CDR3 spans 12 residues. Looked up from germline, CDR1 is SGDLS and CDR2 is YYNGEE. The TCR originated in a woman aged 40 to 55 in good health and CMV-seronegative. This chain connects TRBV9 to TRBJ2-1; the match to TRBD2 covers 9 bases. The source material was PBMCs. The CDR3 spells CSAGGPYNEQFF. CDR3 DNA sequence: TGTAGCGCGGGGGGGCCTTACAATGAGCAGTTCTTC.